One sample yielded the 27 T cell receptor beta chains listed below, sequenced in a study of patients and donors after allogeneic stem cell transplantation. MiXCR was run by TCRdb on the RT-PCR reads, yielding one entry per CDR3 protein. The repertoire has about 960,000 distinct CDR3 sequences, about a sixth of them found once; the top ten carry 5.5% to 6.5%. Sequenced material: blood, either unsorted or a sorted T cell fraction (not recorded which). The source is a human donor who was either an allogeneic HSCT recipient or a stem cell or donor lymphocyte infusion donor (not recorded which). It is not recorded whose cells these are; they may come from a transplant donor.

The chain has TRBV5-1 and TRBJ1-1; tentative D call: TRBD1 (5 bases). Germline assignment: CDR1 SGHRS and CDR2 YFSETQ. Trimming removed 4 bases at V and 0 bases at J, with 13 bases between. The CDR3 contains 15 residues. The CDR3 loop reads CASSADGGMNTEAFF. Written as DNA, the CDR3 is TGCGCCAGCAGCGCCGACGGGGGGATGAACACTGAAGCTTTCTTT. Full variable domain (missing parts from reference TRBV5-1 and TRBJ1-1): KAGVTQTPRYLIKTRGQQVTLSCSPISGHRSVSWYQQTPGQGLQFLFEYFSETQRNKGNFPGRFSGRQFSNSRSEMNVSTLELGDSALYLCASSADGGMNTEAFFGQGTRLTVV.

As concerns this clonotype: A junction boundary mismatches the germline segment, possibly from a read error. The chain couples TRBV9 to TRBJ2-2, with 10 bases lining up with TRBD1. The CDR3 spans 12 residues. Germline loops: CDR1 SGDLS, CDR2 YYNGEE. The CDR3 reads CASSAGQGGLFF. The CDR3 coding sequence is TGTGCCAGCAGCGCAGGACAGGGGGGGCTGTTTTTT.

The gene calls are TRBV20-1 and TRBJ2-7, with 8 nucleotides matching TRBD1. Germline lookup yields CDR1 DFQATT and CDR2 SNEGSKA (reference sequence). This CDR3 has 12 residues. J was trimmed by 6 bases and V by 6 bases; bases with no gene match: 7. Here the CDR3 reads CSAQQGAGEQYF. CDR3 DNA sequence: TGCAGTGCCCAGCAGGGGGCGGGCGAGCAGTACTTC.

This clonotype was counted between two and nine times. The chain combines TRBV11-2 with TRBJ2-7; 7 bases fit TRBD1. The length of the CDR3 is 14 residues. Germline V gene sequence: CDR1 SGHAT, CDR2 FQNNGV. V was clipped by 7 bases and J by 0 bases; unmatched bases: 6. CDR3 sequence reads: CASKYRGYSYEQYF. DNA of the CDR3: TGTGCCAGCAAATACAGGGGCTACTCCTACGAGCAGTACTTC.

This clonotype was seen more than once but under ten times. The rearrangement joins TRBV12-3 or TRBV12-4 to TRBJ1-1, with D unclear. The CDR3 covers 13 residues. Trimming removed 7 bases from V and 2 bases from J, with 11 bases in between. The CDR3 spells CASTLGQNTEAFF. For the CDR3, the DNA is TGTGCCAGCACCTTGGGCCAAAACACTGAAGCTTTCTTT.

CDR3 nucleotides: TGTGCCAGCAGTTTCGCCGAACTAGGTCTTTCCTACGAGCAGTACTTC. It specifies CASSFAELGLSYEQYF. This chain connects TRBV28 to TRBJ2-7, with TRBD2 as a possible D gene (5 bases). This CDR3 region has 16 residues. Germline CDR1 reads MDHEN; CDR2 reads SYDVKM. Trimming stripped 3 bases from V and 1 base from J, with 16 bases between.

This clonotype showed up just a few times. V gene TRBV6-1 combines with J gene TRBJ2-7; TRBD2 matches 8 bases. The CDR3 loop spans 14 amino acids. Looked up from germline, CDR1 is MNHNS and CDR2 is SASEGT. J was trimmed by 7 bases and V by 7 bases; bases with no gene match: 12. CDR3 protein: CASTRPGGVREQYF. Here the CDR3 DNA reads TGTGCCAGCACCCGACCGGGGGGGGTGAGGGAGCAGTACTTC.

This clonotype was counted between two and nine times. The chain links TRBV12-3 or TRBV12-4 to TRBJ1-2, with D possibly TRBD1 on 5 matching bases. There are 17 residues in the CDR3. With 6 bases removed from V and 3 bases from J, the gap between germline ends came to 23 bases. The CDR3 nucleotides read TGTGCCAGCAGCGTATCCGGGACCCTCGTCGGGGACTATGGCTACACCTTC. Its protein is CASSVSGTLVGDYGYTF.

This chain links TRBV12-3 or TRBV12-4 with TRBJ1-6; TRBD1 agrees at 9 bases. The V gene end was trimmed by 5 bases and the J gene end by 7 bases; junction bases not matched to a gene: 6. The CDR3 spans 15 residues. The CDR3 DNA sequence: TGTGCCAGCAGTCCCGAAGACAGGGGGAATTCACCCCTCCACTTT. Amino acid sequence: CASSPEDRGNSPLHF.

Only a few counts were recorded for this clonotype. The chain joins TRBV6-1 to TRBJ2-7; D gene ambiguous. V shed 1 base and J shed 2 bases, with 3 bases lying between them. CDR1 and CDR2 from the germline V gene are MNHNS and SASEGT. This CDR3 comprises 12 residues. The CDR3 DNA reads TGTGCCAGCAGTGAAGTCGCCTACGAGCAGTACTTC. Protein sequence: CASSEVAYEQYF.

This clonotype came up many times. The CDR3 DNA is TGTGCCAGCAGCCCCCGACTAGCGGGAGTCGCAGATACGCAGTATTTT. Translating gives CASSPRLAGVADTQYF. V and J are TRBV9 and TRBJ2-3, with TRBD2 identical over 12 bases. Germline V lookup: CDR1 SGDLS, CDR2 YYNGEE. CDR3 length: 16 residues. The J segment lost 4 bases and the V segment lost 4 bases, leaving 7 bases of the junction unmatched.

This clonotype was detected ten times or more. The rearrangement joins TRBV5-1 to TRBJ2-3; D uncertain. Germline V gene data show CDR1 as SGHRS and CDR2 as YFSETQ. V was trimmed by 1 base and J by 4 bases, leaving 7 bases between them. The CDR3 covers 13 residues. The CDR3 DNA reads TGCGCCAGCAGCTTGTTCGGCTCAGATACGCAGTATTTT. Residues: CASSLFGSDTQYF.

This sequence joins TRBV20-1 and TRBJ2-1; 11 nucleotides align to TRBD2. Losses at the gene ends were 8 bases for V and 6 bases for J; bases not matched to a gene: 6. The CDR3 is 13 amino acids. CDR1 and CDR2 (germline): DFQATT, SNEGSKA (reference sequence). The DNA of the CDR3 is TGCAGTTGTAGCGGGGGGGTTTTCAATGAGCAGTTCTTC. Translating it yields CSCSGGVFNEQFF.

The chain has TRBV7-9 and TRBJ1-1; D gene ambiguous. In germline, CDR1 is SEHNR, CDR2 FQNEAQ (reference sequence). With 3 bases removed from V and 1 base from J, the gap between germline ends came to 9 bases. The CDR3 runs 14 residues. The CDR3: CASSLTLENTEAFF. For the CDR3, the DNA is TGTGCCAGCAGCTTGACATTAGAGAACACTGAAGCTTTCTTT.

The rearrangement uses TRBV20-1 and TRBJ2-5; the match to TRBD2 covers 7 bases. The V gene end was trimmed by 1 base and the J gene end by 2 bases; junction bases not matched to a gene: 10. The V gene's germline CDR1 is DFQATT and CDR2 SNEGSKA (reference sequence). This CDR3 region has 16 residues. DNA for the CDR3: TGCAGTGCTAGAGTTCCCCCCGGGCGGGGGCAAGAGACCCAGTACTTC. Translating gives CSARVPPGRGQETQYF.

The rearrangement links TRBV6-1 to TRBJ2-2, with 11 positions matching TRBD2. The CDR3 spans 15 residues. V was clipped by 9 bases and J by 0 bases; unmatched bases: 3. Germline values: CDR1 MNHNS, CDR2 SASEGT. CDR3 in amino acids: CASSGRAANTGELFF. The CDR3 DNA reads TGTGCCAGTAGCGGGAGGGCCGCGAACACCGGGGAGCTGTTTTTT.

This clonotype was seen many times. The V and J genes are TRBV6-2 or TRBV6-3 and TRBJ1-2, with 9 bases lining up with TRBD1. CDR1 and CDR2 from the germline V gene are MNHEY and SVGEGT. The CDR3 contains 13 residues. V lost 6 bases, J lost 4 bases, and 3 bases stayed unmatched. CDR3 coding DNA: TGTGCCAGCAGCCAGACAGGGGGCTATGGCTACACCTTC. Its protein is CASSQTGGYGYTF.

This clonotype was observed a handful of times. This chain uses TRBV30 with TRBJ2-1, with 8 bases identical to TRBD1. CDR1 and CDR2 (germline): GTSNPN, SVGIG (reference sequence). J lost 10 bases, V lost 5 bases, and 13 bases had no gene match. The length of the CDR3 is 14 residues. The CDR3 is CAWDRDRRKGEQFF. CDR3 DNA: TGTGCCTGGGACCGGGACAGGCGAAAGGGGGAGCAGTTCTTC.

About this clonotype itself: Its ends do not fully match the called genes, so a read error is possible. The chain combines TRBV7-9 with TRBJ1-2; possibly TRBD1 for D (5 bases). From germline, CDR1 is SEHNR and CDR2 FQNEAQ (reference sequence). The CDR3 has 12 residues. CDR3 sequence reads: CASSLDYDRTAF. The CDR3 bases are TGTGCCAGCAGCTTAGATTACGACAGAACTGCCTTC. Using reference TRBV7-9 and TRBJ1-2 for the parts outside the CDR3, the full variable domain is DTGVSQNPRHKITKRGQNVTFRCDPISEHNRLYWYRQTLGQGPEFLTYFQNEAQLEKSRLLSDRFSAERPKGSFSTLEIQRTEQGDSAMYLCASSLDYDRTAFGSGTRLTVV.

The chain employs TRBV12-3 or TRBV12-4 and TRBJ2-5; 7 nucleotides agree with TRBD2. Trimming at V came to 1 base and at J to 2 bases, leaving 4 bases not matched to a gene. The CDR3 sequence is 15 residues long. The CDR3 loop reads CASSLGSGEQETQYF. The CDR3 DNA reads TGTGCCAGCAGTTTAGGCAGCGGGGAGCAAGAGACCCAGTACTTC.

This chain uses TRBV6-1 with TRBJ1-2; D may be TRBD1 (5 bases). Trimming pared 1 base from V and 8 bases from J, leaving 11 bases between. The CDR3 length is 13 residues. CDR1 is MNHNS, CDR2 SASEGT, per germline. CDR3 DNA sequence: TGTGCCAGCAGTGAAGGACAGTTCAACGGCTACACCTTC. Protein product: CASSEGQFNGYTF.

The V and J genes are TRBV6-1 and TRBJ1-2; 7 positions agree with TRBD1. Per germline, CDR1 MNHNS and CDR2 SASEGT. The CDR3 contains 15 residues. V was clipped by 6 bases and J by 0 bases; unmatched bases: 7. CDR3 amino acids: CASSQRGQPNYGYTF. CDR3 coding DNA: TGTGCCAGCAGCCAGAGGGGACAGCCTAACTATGGCTACACCTTC.

J is TRBJ1-1 and V is TRBV29-1, with D unclear. CDR1 and CDR2 from the germline V gene are SQVTM and ANQGSEA. V lost 2 bases and J lost 8, with 9 bases in between. CDR3 length equals 11 residues. The CDR3 DNA follows: TGCAGCGTTGAATTCGGCAGGGAAGCTTTCTTT. Its translation: CSVEFGREAFF.

This clonotype has a handful of counts. CDR3 sequence reads: CASSFFLRGGGEQFF. As DNA, the CDR3 is TGTGCCAGCAGTTTCTTCTTGCGGGGGGGCGGCGAGCAGTTCTTC. J is TRBJ2-1 and V is TRBV12-3 or TRBV12-4; 9 bases are a match to TRBD2. V lost 3 bases and J lost 10; bases outside the gene matches: 10. This CDR3 contains 15 residues.

This clonotype has more than one count but fewer than ten. The genes are TRBV7-9 and TRBJ2-3; D is perhaps TRBD2 (5 bases). Germline CDR1 SEHNR, CDR2 FQNEAQ (reference sequence). Trimming removed 5 bases at V and 0 bases at J, with 12 bases between. The CDR3 contains 15 residues. This CDR3 reads CASSPRGTSTDTQYF. CDR3 DNA: TGTGCCAGCAGCCCTCGGGGTACTAGCACAGATACGCAGTATTTT.

This clonotype was counted once. The V gene is TRBV20-1, the J gene TRBJ1-2, with D possibly being TRBD1 (5 bases). This CDR3 is 14 amino acids long. From germline, CDR1 is DFQATT and CDR2 SNEGSKA (reference sequence). V lost 6 bases and J 4 bases, leaving 18 bases between the germline ends. The CDR3 protein is CSARGLDTAYGYTF. Written as DNA, the CDR3 is TGCAGTGCGAGGGGACTGGATACAGCCTATGGCTACACCTTC.

The chain recombines TRBV11-2 with TRBJ2-1; 9 bases are a match to TRBD2. The J segment lost 2 bases and the V segment lost 7 bases, leaving 9 bases of the junction unmatched. The germline CDR1 and CDR2 sequences are SGHAT and FQNNGV. This CDR3 has 16 residues. As DNA, the CDR3 is TGTGCCAGCACTGGGGGAGGCGGGAGGGCCTACAATGAGCAGTTCTTC. It encodes CASTGGGGRAYNEQFF.